This T cell receptor (beta chain) was identified in a study of blood T cell repertoires in COVID-19. The wider study: T cells, B-cell-depleted T cells, or PBMCs provided the cDNA or gDNA that served as material.

V dropped 7 bases and J dropped 1; count of bases not matched to a gene: 5. Per germline, CDR1 MNHEY and CDR2 SVGAGI. The CDR3 consists of 15 residues. Generated by immunoSEQ multiplex PCR, the TCRdb table keeps only in-frame clones and is missing some. The sample yields fewer than 130,000 clones, 65% to 80% seen once. This rearrangement joins TRBV6-5 to TRBJ1-5, with 9 positions matching TRBD1. The receptor was isolated from a man aged 65-85 years with active or convalescent COVID-19. The material sequenced was peripheral blood. The CDR3 sequence is CASTTGGLSNQPQHF. CDR3 DNA sequence: TGTGCCAGCACTACAGGGGGCTTAAGCAATCAGCCCCAGCATTTT.